These 13 T cell receptor beta chains share one sample of origin, sequenced in a study of T cell responses to AZD1222 COVID-19 vaccine (dated by TCRdb to the early 2020s). In light of the paper, this sample's time point label describes: about 28 days (+/-7) after the second vaccine dose. Receptor amplification or capture employed the immunoSEQ multiplex PCR assay. TCRdb's version of the immuneACCESS table is confined to in-frame rearrangements and falls short of the full clone set. An unresolved V gene accounts for under half of the shortfall where checked; the remainder is of unknown origin. The sample has just under 150,000 clones on record, about 86% of them singletons. Jointly, the top ten make up around 5.1% of the sample. Sequencing used peripheral blood, obtained 28 days after the second AZD1222 dose. The receptor source for this set is an adult who received the AZD1222 COVID-19 vaccine.

The sample holds a few counts of this clone. The chain is built from TRBV27 and TRBJ2-2; D is unclear. Trimming shortened V by 6 bases and J by 10 bases, and 12 bases separated the two germline ends. Per the germline V gene, CDR1 is MNHEY and CDR2 is SMNVEV (reference sequence). The CDR3 consists of 12 residues. CDR3 coding DNA: TGTGCCAGCAGCGCGAGATACTCGGAGCTGTTTTTT. Protein: CASSARYSELFF.

This clone was observed a single time. This rearrangement joins TRBV7-9 to TRBJ2-1, with 11 nucleotides matching TRBD2. V lost 2 bases, J lost 6 bases, and 3 bases stayed unmatched. The CDR3 contains 15 residues. Looked up from germline, CDR1 is SEHNR and CDR2 is FQNEAQ (reference sequence). CDR3 residues: CASSLPGTSGNEQFF. Here the CDR3 DNA reads TGTGCCAGCAGCTTACCCGGGACTAGCGGCAATGAGCAGTTCTTC. The full variable domain, with the rest looked up from reference TRBV7-9 and TRBJ2-1, is DTGVSQNPRHKITKRGQNVTFRCDPISEHNRLYWYRQTLGQGPEFLTYFQNEAQLEKSRLLSDRFSAERPKGSFSTLEIQRTEQGDSAMYLCASSLPGTSGNEQFFGPGTRLTVL.

The rearrangement links TRBV6-5 to TRBJ2-1, with a weak D call TRBD1 (6 bases). Germline V gives CDR1 MNHEY, CDR2 SVGAGI. V was cut by 9 bases and J by 7 bases, with 16 bases left in between. The length of the CDR3 is 13 residues. The CDR3 region has the DNA TGTGCCAGTTTCCCGGGACAACCGAATGAGCAGTTCTTC. Translation gives CASFPGQPNEQFF.

The V and J genes are TRBV5-1 and TRBJ1-1; no reliable D call. Germline V gene lookup returns CDR1 SGHRS and CDR2 YFSETQ. The CDR3 loop spans 13 amino acids. Trimming stripped 4 bases from V and 4 bases from J, with 11 bases between. The CDR3 sequence: CASSTDTGTEAFF. CDR3 sequence (DNA): TGCGCCAGCAGCACCGATACGGGCACTGAAGCTTTCTTT.

The chain combines TRBV6-5 with TRBJ1-5; D uncertain. Trimming removed 7 bases from V and 1 base from J, with 8 bases in between. The CDR3 is made up of 13 amino acids. In germline, CDR1 is MNHEY, CDR2 SVGAGI. The CDR3 DNA sequence: TGTGCCAGCATGGGGAAGAGCAATCAGCCCCAGCATTTT. Translation: CASMGKSNQPQHF.

The chain couples TRBV5-5 to TRBJ1-1; D ambiguous. In germline, CDR1 is SGHKS, CDR2 YYEKEE (reference sequence). V was trimmed by 4 bases and J by 1 base, leaving 14 bases between them. CDR3 length: 15 amino acids. DNA for the CDR3: TGTGCCAGCAGCAGGTCCCAGGCCGGGAACACTGAAGCTTTCTTT. Its translation is CASSRSQAGNTEAFF.

This rearrangement joins TRBV30 to TRBJ2-5; 9 bases are shared with TRBD1. The CDR3 runs to 14 residues. V lost 3 bases, J lost 4 bases, and 6 bases stayed unmatched. Germline V gene sequence: CDR1 GTSNPN, CDR2 SVGIG (reference sequence). The CDR3 is CAWRVQGASETQYF. CDR3 sequence (DNA): TGTGCCTGGAGGGTACAGGGGGCCTCAGAGACCCAGTACTTC.

V usage is TRBV6-5 and J usage is TRBJ1-5, with a tentative D call TRBD1 (5 bases). The CDR3 covers 15 residues. Trimming left V 6 bases short and J 2 bases short, with 14 bases between. Looked up from germline, CDR1 is MNHEY and CDR2 is SVGAGI. As DNA, the CDR3 is TGTGCCAGCAGGGCCCTCCAGGGTGGCAATCAGCCCCAGCATTTT. It yields the protein CASRALQGGNQPQHF.

The gene calls are TRBV28 and TRBJ2-1; D is possibly TRBD2 (7 bases). V was cut by 7 bases and J by 4 bases, with 17 bases left in between. The CDR3 runs to 15 residues. The germline CDR1 and CDR2 sequences are MDHEN and SYDVKM. The CDR3 sequence is CASTLGGGWYNEQFF. Here the CDR3 DNA reads TGTGCCAGCACCTTGGGAGGGGGTTGGTACAATGAGCAGTTCTTC.

The rearrangement links TRBV18 to TRBJ2-2; D ambiguous. Germline V gene data show CDR1 as KGHSH and CDR2 as LQKENI. V was cut by 0 bases and J by 6 bases, with 14 bases left in between. This CDR3 region has 16 residues. The CDR3 coding sequence is TGTGCCAGCTCACCACCGGAGAGAAGGGTGGCCGGGGAGCTGTTTTTT. This sequence encodes CASSPPERRVAGELFF.

The chain is built from TRBV20-1 and TRBJ2-5; tentatively, D is TRBD2 (6 bases). Per germline, CDR1 DFQATT and CDR2 SNEGSKA (reference sequence). The CDR3 has 11 amino acids. CDR3 loop: CTPGLGGTQYF. CDR3 bases: TGCACCCCGGGACTTGGGGGGACCCAGTACTTC.

The genes are TRBV5-1 and TRBJ2-3; a possible D gene is TRBD1 (6 bases). CDR1 SGHRS and CDR2 YFSETQ come from the germline V gene. The V gene lost 5 bases and the J gene lost 6 bases, with 16 bases spanning the gap. The CDR3 is 14 amino acids. CDR3 DNA: TGCGCCAGCAGTGGGGCAGGGGCGGGTGATACGCAGTATTTT. This translates into CASSGAGAGDTQYF.

The rearrangement links TRBV29-1 to TRBJ1-2, with D unclear. Trimming took off 7 bases at V and 4 bases at J, with 10 bases between the two ends. CDR3 size: 11 residues. The germline V gene has CDR1 SQVTM and CDR2 ANQGSEA. The CDR3 nucleotides read TGCAGCGCCGGAGACGCCTATGGCTACACCTTC. It encodes CSAGDAYGYTF.